Described below is a single T cell receptor beta chain sequence and its context. What it recognizes is unknown. This sample is part of a study of T cell responses to AZD1222 COVID-19 vaccine. Study-level points and caveats: It was only six AZD1222 recipients who were seropositive at baseline. There were mostly white British donors and more females than males, and clonal diversity was possibly underestimated.

Assay: immunoSEQ multiplex PCR; the TCRdb copy retains only in-frame clones and omits some. The data contain around 150,000 clones, under 95% of them seen just once; the ten biggest clones take up less than 2%. Germline lookup yields CDR1 SQVTM and CDR2 ANQGSEA. The CDR3 runs to 13 residues. Trimming at V came to 6 bases and at J to 0 bases, leaving 4 bases not matched to a gene. The clonotype comes from an adult who received the AZD1222 COVID-19 vaccine. This chain connects TRBV29-1 to TRBJ1-1, with 7 bases fitting TRBD1. The sample here was peripheral blood, taken 28 days after the second AZD1222 dose. In DNA, the CDR3 is TGCAGCGTCTCAGGGGGATTGAACACTGAAGCTTTCTTT. As protein: CSVSGGLNTEAFF.